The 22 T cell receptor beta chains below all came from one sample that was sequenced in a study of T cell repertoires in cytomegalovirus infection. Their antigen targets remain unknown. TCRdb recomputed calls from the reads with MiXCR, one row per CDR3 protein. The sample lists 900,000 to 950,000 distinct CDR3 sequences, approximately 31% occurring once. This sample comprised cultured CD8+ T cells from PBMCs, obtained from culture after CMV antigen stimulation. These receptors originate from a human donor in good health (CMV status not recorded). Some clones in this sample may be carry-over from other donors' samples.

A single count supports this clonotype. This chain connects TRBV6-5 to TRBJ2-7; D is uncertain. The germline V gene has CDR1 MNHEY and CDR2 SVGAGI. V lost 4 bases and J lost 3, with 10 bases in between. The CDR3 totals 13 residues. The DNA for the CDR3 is TGTGCCAGCAGTTCACAGTACTTCTACGAGCAGTACTTC. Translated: CASSSQYFYEQYF.

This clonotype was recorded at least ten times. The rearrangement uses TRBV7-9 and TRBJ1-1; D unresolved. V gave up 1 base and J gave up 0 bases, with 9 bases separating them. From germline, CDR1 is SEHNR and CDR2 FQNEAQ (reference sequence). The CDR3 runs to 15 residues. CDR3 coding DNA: TGTGCCAGCAGCTTAGGTCGGGGTTTGAACACTGAAGCTTTCTTT. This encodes CASSLGRGLNTEAFF.

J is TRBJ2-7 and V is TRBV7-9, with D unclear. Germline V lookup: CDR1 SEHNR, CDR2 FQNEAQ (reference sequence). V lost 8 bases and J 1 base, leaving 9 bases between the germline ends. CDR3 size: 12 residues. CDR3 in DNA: TGTGCCAGCGATCCCATTTCCTACGAGCAGTACTTC. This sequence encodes CASDPISYEQYF.

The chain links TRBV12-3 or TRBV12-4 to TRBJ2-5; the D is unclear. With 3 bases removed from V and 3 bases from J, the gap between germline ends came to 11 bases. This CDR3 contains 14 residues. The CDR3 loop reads CASSFIGPEETQYF. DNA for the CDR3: TGTGCCAGCAGTTTCATCGGGCCAGAAGAGACCCAGTACTTC.

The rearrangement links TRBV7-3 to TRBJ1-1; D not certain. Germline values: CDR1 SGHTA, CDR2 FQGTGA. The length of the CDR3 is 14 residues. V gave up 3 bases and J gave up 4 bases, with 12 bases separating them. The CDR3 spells CASSFQLQGTEAFF. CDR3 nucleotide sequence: TGTGCCAGCAGCTTCCAGTTACAAGGCACTGAAGCTTTCTTT.

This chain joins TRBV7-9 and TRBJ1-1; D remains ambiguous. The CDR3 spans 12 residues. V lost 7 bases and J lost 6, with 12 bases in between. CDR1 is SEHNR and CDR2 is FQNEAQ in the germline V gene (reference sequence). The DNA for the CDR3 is TGTGCCAGCACGTCCCCGAGCGCTGAAGCTTTCTTT. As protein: CASTSPSAEAFF.

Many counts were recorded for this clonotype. This CDR3 is CASSLAGGDKAQYF. The CDR3 DNA reads TGTGCCAGCAGCTTAGCTGGGGGGGATAAGGCCCAGTACTTC. The rearrangement uses TRBV7-6 and TRBJ2-5, with 7 bases that match TRBD2. The CDR3 spans 14 residues. Germline V gives CDR1 SGHVS, CDR2 FNYEAQ. J lost 9 bases, V lost 0 bases, and 7 bases had no gene match.

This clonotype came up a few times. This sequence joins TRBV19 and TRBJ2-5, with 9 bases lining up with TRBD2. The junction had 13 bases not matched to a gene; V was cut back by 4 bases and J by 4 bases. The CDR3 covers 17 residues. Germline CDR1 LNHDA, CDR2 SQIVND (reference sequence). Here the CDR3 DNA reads TGTGCCAGTAGTACAACAATACCAGCGGGGGGTCTAGAGACCCAGTACTTC. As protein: CASSTTIPAGGLETQYF.

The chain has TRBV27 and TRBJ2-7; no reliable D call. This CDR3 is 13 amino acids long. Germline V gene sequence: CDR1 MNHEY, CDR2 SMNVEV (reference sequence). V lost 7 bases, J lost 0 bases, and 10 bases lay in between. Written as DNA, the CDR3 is TGTGCCAGCAACGACGGCCGCTCCTACGAGCAGTACTTC. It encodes CASNDGRSYEQYF.

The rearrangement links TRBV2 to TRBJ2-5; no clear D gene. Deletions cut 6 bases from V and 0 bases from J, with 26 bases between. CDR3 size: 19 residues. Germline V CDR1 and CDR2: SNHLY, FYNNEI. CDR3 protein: CASRGSVIPRTAHQETQYF. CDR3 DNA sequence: TGTGCCAGCAGAGGAAGCGTAATACCTCGGACGGCACACCAAGAGACCCAGTACTTC.

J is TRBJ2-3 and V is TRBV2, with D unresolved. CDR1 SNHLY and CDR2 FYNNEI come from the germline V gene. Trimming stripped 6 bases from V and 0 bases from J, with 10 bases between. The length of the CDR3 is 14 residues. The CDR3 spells CASRGLYSTDTQYF. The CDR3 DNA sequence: TGTGCCAGCAGGGGCCTTTATAGCACAGATACGCAGTATTTT. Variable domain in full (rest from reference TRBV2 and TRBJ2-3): EPEVTQTPSHQVTQMGQEVILRCVPISNHLYFYWYRQILGQKVEFLVSFYNNEISEKSEIFDDQFSVERPDGSNFTLKIRSTKLEDSAMYFCASRGLYSTDTQYFGPGTRLTVL.

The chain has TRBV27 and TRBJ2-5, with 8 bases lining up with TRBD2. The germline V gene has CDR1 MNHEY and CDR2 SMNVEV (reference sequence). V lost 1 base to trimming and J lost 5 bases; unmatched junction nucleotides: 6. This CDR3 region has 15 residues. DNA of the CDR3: TGTGCCAGCAGTTTATACGGGGGGGGAGGCGAGACCCAGTACTTC. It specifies CASSLYGGGGETQYF.

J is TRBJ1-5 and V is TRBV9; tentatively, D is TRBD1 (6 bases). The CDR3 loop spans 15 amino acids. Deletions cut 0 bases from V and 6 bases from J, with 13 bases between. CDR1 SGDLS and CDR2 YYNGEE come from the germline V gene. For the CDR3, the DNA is TGTGCCAGCAGCGTAGGCGGGGGCCTGGGTCAGCCCCAGCATTTT. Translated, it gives CASSVGGGLGQPQHF.

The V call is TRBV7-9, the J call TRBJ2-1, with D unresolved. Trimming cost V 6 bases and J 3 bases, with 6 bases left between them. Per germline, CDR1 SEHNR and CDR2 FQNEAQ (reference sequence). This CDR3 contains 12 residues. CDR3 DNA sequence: TGTGCCAGCAGACGAAGCTACAATGAGCAGTTCTTC. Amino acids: CASRRSYNEQFF.

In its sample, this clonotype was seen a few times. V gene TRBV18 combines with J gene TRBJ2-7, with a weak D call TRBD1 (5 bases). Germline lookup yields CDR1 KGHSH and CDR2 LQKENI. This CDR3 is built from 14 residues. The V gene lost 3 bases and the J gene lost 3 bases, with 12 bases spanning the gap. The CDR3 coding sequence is TGTGCCAGCTCACCCGACAGAATACACTACGAGCAGTACGTC. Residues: CASSPDRIHYEQYV.

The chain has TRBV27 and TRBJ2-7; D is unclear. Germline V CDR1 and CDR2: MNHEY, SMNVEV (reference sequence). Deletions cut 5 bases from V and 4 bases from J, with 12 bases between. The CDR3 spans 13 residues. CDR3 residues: CASSRSLLYEQYF. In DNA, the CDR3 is TGTGCCAGCAGTAGGTCACTTCTGTACGAGCAGTACTTC.

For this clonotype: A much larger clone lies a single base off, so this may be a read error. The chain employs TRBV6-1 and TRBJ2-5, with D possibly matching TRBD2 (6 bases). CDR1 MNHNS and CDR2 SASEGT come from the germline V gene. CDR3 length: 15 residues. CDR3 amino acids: CANSEWISGGETQYF. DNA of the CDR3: TGTGCCAACAGTGAATGGATCTCCGGAGGGGAGACCCAGTACTTC.

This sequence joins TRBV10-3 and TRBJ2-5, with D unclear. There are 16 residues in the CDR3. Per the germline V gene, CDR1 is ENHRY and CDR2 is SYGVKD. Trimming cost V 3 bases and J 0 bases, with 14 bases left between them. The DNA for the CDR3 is TGTGCCATCAGTGACCCGACGGCCATTGACCAAGAGACCCAGTACTTC. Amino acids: CAISDPTAIDQETQYF.

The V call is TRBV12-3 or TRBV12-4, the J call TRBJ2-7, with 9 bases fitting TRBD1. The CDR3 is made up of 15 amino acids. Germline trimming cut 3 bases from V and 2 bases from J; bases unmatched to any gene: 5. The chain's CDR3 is CASSFDRDRAYEQYF. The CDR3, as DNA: TGTGCCAGCAGTTTTGATAGGGACAGGGCCTACGAGCAGTACTTC.

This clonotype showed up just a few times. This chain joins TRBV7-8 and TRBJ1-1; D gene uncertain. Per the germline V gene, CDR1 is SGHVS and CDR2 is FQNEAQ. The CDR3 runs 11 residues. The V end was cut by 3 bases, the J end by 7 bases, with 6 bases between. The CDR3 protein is CASSFYDEAFF. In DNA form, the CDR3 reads TGTGCCAGCAGCTTTTACGATGAAGCTTTCTTT.

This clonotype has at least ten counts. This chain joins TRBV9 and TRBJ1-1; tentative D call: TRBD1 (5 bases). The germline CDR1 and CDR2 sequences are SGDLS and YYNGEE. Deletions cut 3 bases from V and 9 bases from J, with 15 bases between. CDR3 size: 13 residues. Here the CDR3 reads CASSADSSRQAFF. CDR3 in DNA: TGTGCCAGCAGCGCCGACAGCTCTCGCCAAGCTTTCTTT.

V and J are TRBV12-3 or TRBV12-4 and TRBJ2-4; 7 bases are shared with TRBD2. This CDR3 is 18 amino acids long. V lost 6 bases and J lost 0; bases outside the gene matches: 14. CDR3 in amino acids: CASSSGGWGQLAKNIQYF. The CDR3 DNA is TGTGCCAGCAGCTCGGGGGGTTGGGGTCAGTTAGCCAAAAACATTCAGTACTTC.